This T cell receptor beta chain was identified during a study of blood T cell repertoires in COVID-19. CDR1 is SGHDT and CDR2 is YYEEEE in the germline V gene. Trimming removed 3 bases at V and 2 bases at J, with 14 bases between. The CDR3 is 15 residues long. Per the original data handling: Researchers report that nucleated cell counts were estimated from reference gene primer amplification. Sequencing used immunoSEQ multiplex PCR; TCRdb keeps in-frame clones, though not all of them. That table is the source of V, J and clone size, and D and trimming were worked out from the DNA. The sample comprises about 67,000 clones, about nine tenths of which are singletons, and less than 5.5% rests with the top ten.

Sequences were obtained from peripheral blood. The chain couples TRBV5-6 to TRBJ1-1; TRBD1 might be the D (6 bases). This receptor was identified in a man over 45 with active COVID-19. CDR3 coding DNA: TGTGCCAGCAGCTCCACCTCCGGGACAAACACTGAAGCTTTCTTT. Protein sequence: CASSSTSGTNTEAFF.